Included here is one TCR beta chain sequence, with context. Its antigen is unknown. This sample is drawn from a study of cytomegalovirus exposure and HLA in healthy donors. The trim removed 5 bases at V and 7 bases at J, leaving 12 bases unmatched. The germline gives CDR1 MNHNY, CDR2 SVGAGI (reference sequence). This CDR3 spans 15 amino acids. PCR used 60 Vbeta primers and 13 Jbeta primers. This table comes from immunoSEQ multiplex PCR, and its TCRdb copy is limited to in-frame clones, with some not included. The sample contains approximately 140,000 clones, around 81% of which appear only once. Notes on the study in general: It was about 180 TCR beta chains that were listed as cytomegalovirus-associated. Using a false discovery rate of 0.05, a later analysis showed that 16,951 TCR beta sequences were associated with HLA alleles. Later on, a genetic analysis was performed. It linked a missense variant in DCLRE1C with V- and J-gene trimming of TCR beta. Later on, an analysis found that several of the most significant clusters appeared to be linked to common viral pathogens, which included parvovirus B19.

The sequencing input was PBMCs. The receptor comes from a woman aged 45-59 years in good health and CMV-seronegative. The J gene is TRBJ2-7, the V gene TRBV6-6, with TRBD2 matching over 9 bases. CDR3 protein: CASSRPLAGRGEQYF. DNA for the CDR3: TGTGCCAGCAGTCGCCCCCTAGCGGGAAGAGGAGAGCAGTACTTC.